The following is a T cell receptor (beta chain) sequence with its context. CDR1 is LNHDA and CDR2 is SQIVND in the germline V gene (reference sequence). Trimming removed 10 bases from V and 1 base from J; junction bases left unmatched: 3. The CDR3 has 12 residues. This entry comes from a study of blood T cell repertoires in COVID-19. TCRdb's copy holds only in-frame clones and misses some; the assay was immunoSEQ multiplex PCR. Here the sample spans about 170,000 clones, 70% to 90% being singletons. The TCR originated in a woman between 45 and 65 years old who had recovered from COVID-19. Sequencing was carried out using PBMCs or T cells enriched from blood (not recorded which). The rearrangement links TRBV19 to TRBJ1-1; TRBD1 matches 7 bases. The CDR3 sequence: CATRDRNTEAFF. The CDR3 bases are TGTGCCACCCGGGACAGGAACACTGAAGCTTTCTTT.